The entry below gives a single TCR beta chain sequence along with its context. Data came from immunoSEQ multiplex PCR; TCRdb stores just in-frame clones and leaves some out. The sample holds some 2,500 clones; around 82% are singletons and the top ten take 7%. Germline V gene sequence: CDR1 SGHAT, CDR2 FQNNGV. CDR3 length equals 15 residues. V was pared by 1 base and J by 4 bases, with 10 bases between. The record originates from a study of T cells in tumors and immune-related adverse events. The specimen comprised tumor tissue, sampled from a patient treated with anti-PD-1 therapy. The TCR comes from a female donor with metastatic renal cell carcinoma. This chain uses TRBV11-2 with TRBJ2-2; TRBD1 is a possible D gene (6 bases). The chain's CDR3 is CASSLVGGTTGELFF. Written as DNA, the CDR3 is TGTGCCAGCAGCTTAGTAGGGGGTACCACCGGGGAGCTGTTTTTT. Filled out from reference TRBV11-2 and TRBJ2-2, the complete variable domain reads EAGVAQSPRYKIIEKRQSVAFWCNPISGHATLYWYQQILGQGPKLLIQFQNNGVVDDSQLPKDRFSAERLKGVDSTLKIQPAKLEDSAVYLCASSLVGGTTGELFFGEGSRLTVL.